One and the same sample provided the 10 T cell receptor beta chains below, sequenced in a study of blood T cell repertoires in COVID-19. Libraries were prepared by immunoSEQ multiplex PCR; TCRdb keeps only in-frame clonotypes and omits some of them. The data show about 250,000 clones, with approximately 84% seen just once and under 2% held by the top ten. The sequencing input was PBMCs or T cells enriched from blood (not recorded which). The receptors were sampled from a man aged 35 to 55 who had recovered from COVID-19.

J is TRBJ1-2 and V is TRBV29-1; the D gene is possibly TRBD1 (6 bases). Germline V gives CDR1 SQVTM, CDR2 ANQGSEA. There are 11 residues in the CDR3. The germline V and J ends were trimmed by 6 bases and 7 bases, with 12 bases remaining between them. The CDR3, as DNA: TGCAGCGTAAGACAGGAGGTTGGCTACACCTTC. It encodes CSVRQEVGYTF.

V and J are TRBV29-1 and TRBJ2-7, with D maybe TRBD1 (5 bases). There are 15 residues in the CDR3. V was cut by 0 bases and J by 2 bases, with 14 bases left in between. Germline CDR1 reads SQVTM; CDR2 reads ANQGSEA. This CDR3 reads CSVEDPLGRAYEQYF. CDR3 nucleotides: TGCAGCGTTGAAGATCCCTTGGGCAGGGCCTACGAGCAGTACTTC.

The rearrangement joins TRBV27 to TRBJ2-5; 7 positions agree with TRBD1. Germline V gene sequence: CDR1 MNHEY, CDR2 SMNVEV (reference sequence). The junction had 14 bases not matched to a gene; V was cut back by 8 bases and J by 5 bases. The CDR3 consists of 15 residues. CDR3 DNA: TGTGCCAGCCAACTATATGAGGGGGCAGGGGAGACCCAGTACTTC. It encodes CASQLYEGAGETQYF.

The rearrangement uses TRBV7-6 and TRBJ2-1, with 16 bases fitting TRBD2. CDR3 length equals 16 residues. Trimming removed 5 bases from V and 8 bases from J; junction bases left unmatched: 6. Germline V gene sequence: CDR1 SGHVS, CDR2 FNYEAQ. CDR3 in amino acids: CASSTGLAGGLDEQFF. In DNA, the CDR3 is TGTGCCAGCAGCACGGGACTAGCGGGGGGGCTGGATGAGCAGTTCTTC.

The chain joins TRBV27 to TRBJ1-5, with 9 nucleotides matching TRBD1. V was clipped by 6 bases and J by 2 bases; unmatched bases: 17. This CDR3 spans 19 amino acids. Per germline, CDR1 MNHEY and CDR2 SMNVEV (reference sequence). The CDR3 is CASSPSGTGPLRGNQPQHF. CDR3 bases: TGTGCCAGCAGCCCCTCCGGGACAGGGCCCCTTAGGGGCAATCAGCCCCAGCATTTT.

CDR3 coding DNA: TGTGCCAGCAGTCCCGGACAGGGGAATCAGCCCCAGCATTTT. Translation gives CASSPGQGNQPQHF. J is TRBJ1-5 and V is TRBV25-1; 9 bases match TRBD1. The CDR3 sequence is 14 residues long. From germline, CDR1 is MGHDK and CDR2 SYGVNS. Losses at the gene ends were 5 bases for V and 4 bases for J; bases not matched to a gene: 3.

The chain joins TRBV5-4 to TRBJ1-1; 7 bases match TRBD1. Trimming took 1 base from V and 8 from J; bases not matched to a gene: 5. Germline-derived CDR1 and CDR2 are SGHNT and YYREEE (reference sequence). This CDR3 has 13 amino acids. The CDR3 reads CASSLTGVSEAFF. The CDR3, as DNA: TGTGCCAGCAGCTTGACAGGGGTTTCCGAAGCTTTCTTT.

The chain links TRBV6-1 to TRBJ1-5; D uncertain. Trimming stripped 3 bases from V and 6 bases from J, with 9 bases between. Germline-derived CDR1 and CDR2 are MNHNS and SASEGT. This CDR3 spans 13 amino acids. The chain's CDR3 is CASSEQVGQPQHF. DNA of the CDR3: TGTGCCAGCAGTGAGCAAGTCGGTCAGCCCCAGCATTTT.

The chain has TRBV11-3 and TRBJ2-1; 9 bases align to TRBD2. CDR3 length equals 15 residues. The germline CDR1 and CDR2 sequences are SGHNT and YENEEA. With 3 bases clipped from V and 8 bases from J, the junction kept 8 bases outside the gene matches. The CDR3 protein is CASSFSGRVVDEQFF. In nucleotides, the CDR3 is TGTGCCAGCAGCTTTAGCGGGAGAGTTGTCGATGAGCAGTTCTTC.

The chain combines TRBV2 with TRBJ2-1; 13 bases are shared with TRBD2. Unmatched junction bases numbered 6, after V lost 4 bases and J lost 9 bases. The germline V gene has CDR1 SNHLY and CDR2 FYNNEI. This CDR3 is built from 15 residues. In nucleotides, the CDR3 is TGTGCCAGCAGTGCTGGACTAGCGGGAGCTTTTGAGCAGTTCTTC. Translating gives CASSAGLAGAFEQFF.